Listed below are T cell receptor beta chains from one sample, sequenced in a study of patients and donors after allogeneic stem cell transplantation. TCRdb passed the RT-PCR reads through MiXCR, listing each CDR3 protein once. The sample lists roughly 880,000 distinct CDR3 sequences; roughly 17% were seen once. Material for sequencing was blood, either unsorted or a sorted T cell fraction (not recorded which). Source of these receptors: a human donor who was either an allogeneic HSCT recipient or a stem cell or donor lymphocyte infusion donor (not recorded which). It is not recorded whose cells these are; they may come from a transplant donor. Each CDR3 is given with its conserved first and last residue. The order of the fields is V gene, clone size, D gene, J gene, CDR3 protein, CDR3 DNA. A D gene is named only where the DNA matches it firmly. Clone size is shown for a subset of rows, as once, few, many or a class of expanded clone.

>TRBV5-1|-|-|TRBJ2-1
CASSFEGSTLNEQFF
TGCGCCAGCAGCTTTGAAGGGAGTACCCTCAATGAGCAGTTCTTC
>TRBV11-2|-|-|TRBJ2-7
CASSLRGGVWSGSYEQYF
TGTGCCAGCAGCTTAAGGGGGGGTGTTTGGAGCGGTTCCTACGAGCAGTACTTC
>TRBV7-3|-|TRBD2|TRBJ2-1
CASSLTSGGASPPHEQFF
TGTGCCAGCAGCTTGACTAGCGGGGGGGCAAGTCCCCCCCATGAGCAGTTCTTC
>TRBV5-1|-|TRBD2|TRBJ2-3
CASSLGGGDSDTQYF
TGCGCCAGCAGCTTGGGCGGGGGGGACTCCGATACGCAGTATTTT
>TRBV7-2|few|-|TRBJ2-1
CASSLEGQALNEQFF
TGTGCCAGCAGCTTAGAAGGTCAGGCACTCAATGAGCAGTTCTTC
>TRBV5-1|-|TRBD2|TRBJ2-7
CASSRPERGSPHEQYF
TGCGCCAGCTCCCGGCCGGAGCGCGGGAGCCCCCACGAGCAGTACTTC
>TRBV20-1|-|TRBD2|TRBJ2-7
CSARSTSGATYEQYF
TGCAGTGCTAGGTCGACTAGCGGGGCTACCTACGAGCAGTACTTC
>TRBV5-1|many|-|TRBJ2-5
CASSLGRTQETQYF
TGCGCCAGCAGTCTGGGACGGACCCAAGAGACCCAGTACTTC
>TRBV29-1|few|TRBD1|TRBJ1-2
CSVKRQGGNNGYTF
TGCAGCGTGAAGAGGCAGGGGGGAAATAATGGCTACACCTTC
>TRBV10-3|few|-|TRBJ2-1
CAISESRHEQFF
TGTGCCATCAGTGAGTCGAGGCATGAGCAGTTCTTC
>TRBV3-1|few|-|TRBJ2-2
CASTTRGAATGELFF
TGTGCCAGCACCACCCGGGGGGCAGCCACCGGGGAGCTGTTTTTT
>TRBV9|-|-|TRBJ1-3
CASSVGTDDSGNTIYF
TGTGCCAGCAGCGTAGGGACGGACGACTCTGGAAACACCATATATTTT
>TRBV4-1|-|-|TRBJ1-2
CASSPFGWISNYGYTF
TGCGCCAGCAGCCCCTTTGGATGGATATCCAACTATGGCTACACCTTC
>TRBV5-1|-|-|TRBJ2-2
CASSLEPRQSANTGELFF
TGCGCCAGCAGCCTAGAGCCCCGTCAATCGGCGAACACCGGGGAGCTGTTTTTT
>TRBV13|-|TRBD1|TRBJ2-7
CASRAWDRGNGYEQYF
TGTGCCAGCAGGGCTTGGGACAGGGGGAATGGCTACGAGCAGTACTTC
>TRBV6-1|many|-|TRBJ2-1
CASRSTGGSYNEQFF
TGTGCCAGCAGGTCGACAGGAGGATCCTACAATGAGCAGTTCTTC
>TRBV20-1|few|TRBD1|TRBJ2-7
CSARGTGGAEQYF
TGCAGTGCTAGGGGGACAGGGGGCGCCGAGCAGTACTTC
>TRBV15|-|-|TRBJ1-6
CATSRENRDRNSPLHF
TGTGCCACCAGCAGAGAGAATAGGGACCGAAATTCACCCCTCCACTTT
>TRBV7-9|few|TRBD1|TRBJ2-1
CASSSPPRDRVYNEQFF
TGTGCCAGCAGCTCTCCCCCCCGGGACAGGGTCTACAATGAGCAGTTCTTC
>TRBV3-1|-|-|TRBJ2-1
CASSLSGTGVPNEQFF
TGTGCCAGCAGCCTCTCCGGGACTGGAGTACCCAATGAGCAGTTCTTC
>TRBV12-3/TRBV12-4|many|TRBD2|TRBJ2-1
CASSIAGPYNEQFF
TGTGCCAGCAGTATAGCGGGACCATACAATGAGCAGTTCTTC
>TRBV7-2|-|TRBD1|TRBJ1-4
CASSPGTGGVEKLFF
TGTGCCAGCAGCCCCGGGACAGGGGGGGTTGAAAAACTGTTTTTT
>TRBV20-1|few|TRBD2|TRBJ2-3
CSAFGTSGWTDTQYF
TGCAGTGCCTTTGGGACTAGCGGGTGGACAGATACGCAGTATTTT
>TRBV6-1|few|-|TRBJ1-1
CASKVPDSPRNTEAFF
TGTGCCAGCAAGGTGCCAGACAGCCCTAGGAACACTGAAGCTTTCTTT
>TRBV7-3|few|TRBD1|TRBJ1-2
CASSSRGPPYGYTF
TGTGCCAGCAGCTCGAGGGGGCCGCCCTATGGCTACACCTTC
>TRBV5-1|-|TRBD1|TRBJ1-4
CASSLEPGGFGKLFF
TGCGCCAGCAGCTTGGAGCCAGGGGGCTTCGGAAAACTGTTTTTT
>TRBV9|-|-|TRBJ2-1
CASAPGLKYNEQFF
TGTGCCAGCGCTCCGGGACTCAAGTACAATGAGCAGTTCTTC
>TRBV27|once|-|TRBJ1-3
CASSLSSGRNTIYF
TGTGCCAGCAGTTTATCGTCAGGGAGAAACACCATATATTTT
>TRBV12-3/TRBV12-4|many|-|TRBJ2-7
CASSFRGNEQYF
TGTGCCAGCAGTTTCAGGGGCAACGAGCAGTACTTC
>TRBV5-6|-|TRBD1|TRBJ2-3
CASSYEDRPPTTDTQYF
TGTGCCAGCAGCTACGAGGACAGGCCACCCACCACAGATACGCAGTATTTT
>TRBV20-1|few|-|TRBJ1-5
CSARAHSGSSNQPQHF
TGCAGTGCTAGAGCACACTCGGGGTCAAGCAATCAGCCCCAGCATTTT
>TRBV9|-|-|TRBJ1-2
CASSVNFGYTF
TGTGCCAGCAGCGTGAACTTTGGCTACACCTTC
>TRBV9|-|-|TRBJ1-2
CASSVGDLYGYTF
TGTGCCAGCAGCGTAGGGGACTTATATGGCTACACCTTC
>TRBV20-1|-|TRBD1|TRBJ2-4
CSARTGNIQYF
TGCAGTGCTAGGACAGGGAACATTCAGTACTTC
>TRBV11-1|few|-|TRBJ1-5
CASSRDGDQPQHF
TGTGCCAGCAGCCGGGACGGTGATCAGCCCCAGCATTTT
>TRBV12-3/TRBV12-4|-|-|TRBJ1-1
CASSSLRGGRGNTEAFF
TGTGCCAGCAGTTCCCTCCGGGGGGGGCGCGGGAACACTGAAGCTTTCTTT
>TRBV5-1|few|-|TRBJ1-2
CASSFNKNYGYTF
TGCGCCAGCAGCTTTAATAAGAACTATGGCTACACCTTC
>TRBV18|few|-|TRBJ2-5
CASSPTPKRETQYF
TGTGCCAGCTCACCGACCCCAAAACGCGAGACCCAGTACTTC
>TRBV9|-|TRBD1|TRBJ2-5
CASSAWFGTGQETQYF
TGTGCCAGCAGCGCCTGGTTCGGGACAGGGCAAGAGACCCAGTACTTC
>TRBV12-3/TRBV12-4|-|-|TRBJ2-2
CASSRLDTGELFF
TGTGCCAGCAGCCGCCTTGACACCGGGGAGCTGTTTTTT
>TRBV20-1|many|-|TRBJ1-2
CSAFRDGLSFDFF
TGCAGTGCTTTCCGGGACGGACTGTCCTTTGATTTCTTC
>TRBV5-5|-|-|TRBJ2-1
CASSLHSVYNEQFF
TGTGCCAGCAGCCTCCACAGCGTCTACAATGAGCAGTTCTTC
>TRBV5-1|many|-|TRBJ1-1
CASSRPTGMATEAFF
TGCGCCAGCAGCCGACCGACAGGTATGGCGACTGAAGCTTTCTTT
>TRBV12-3/TRBV12-4|-|TRBD1|TRBJ1-2
CASSPGTGASHYGYTF
TGTGCCAGCAGTCCCGGGACAGGGGCCTCCCACTATGGCTACACCTTC
>TRBV29-1|-|-|TRBJ2-2
CSVRDTGELFF
TGCAGCGTTCGGGACACCGGGGAGCTGTTTTTT